Presented here are 28 T cell receptor beta chains from one specimen sequenced in a study of T cells after yellow fever vaccination. TCRdb reprocessed the 5' RACE reads with MiXCR, giving one entry per CDR3 protein. This table has 250,000 to 350,000 distinct CDR3 sequences, 6.8% appearing once. Source: PBMCs, taken roughly 45 days after the first yellow fever vaccination. These receptors all come from a man younger than 35 who received the YFV17D yellow fever vaccine.

This clonotype occurred a few times. This chain connects TRBV12-3 or TRBV12-4 to TRBJ1-3; D perhaps matches TRBD1 (5 bases). This CDR3 comprises 14 residues. V lost 0 bases, J lost 2 bases, and 5 bases lay in between. Written as DNA, the CDR3 is TGTGCCAGCAGTTTAGCGACAGCTGGAAACACCATATATTTT. Protein product: CASSLATAGNTIYF.

This clonotype occurred many times. The rearrangement joins TRBV5-1 to TRBJ2-2; D uncertain. This CDR3 spans 11 amino acids. V was cut by 0 bases and J by 7 bases, with 1 base left in between. Germline V gene sequence: CDR1 SGHRS, CDR2 YFSETQ. CDR3 sequence (DNA): TGCGCCAGCAGCTTGGACGGGGAGCTGTTTTTT. This codes for CASSLDGELFF.

Ten or more counts support this clonotype. The chain links TRBV7-2 to TRBJ1-2; D is uncertain. Per germline, CDR1 SGHTA and CDR2 FQGNSA. The germline V and J ends were trimmed by 5 bases and 2 bases, with 12 bases remaining between them. This CDR3 region has 14 residues. The CDR3: CASSTDPQNYGYTF. In nucleotides, the CDR3 is TGTGCCAGCAGCACTGACCCCCAAAACTATGGCTACACCTTC.

V gene TRBV6-1 combines with J gene TRBJ2-1; 10 nucleotides line up with TRBD2. V lost 11 bases, J lost 7 bases, and 11 bases stayed unmatched. This CDR3 spans 14 amino acids. The germline gives CDR1 MNHNS, CDR2 SASEGT. The CDR3 bases are TGTGCCTCGAGGAGCGGGGGGGCCTTAAATGAGCAGTTCTTC. Protein sequence: CASRSGGALNEQFF.

This clonotype showed up just a few times. The gene calls are TRBV7-8 and TRBJ1-2; D gene ambiguous. Germline-derived CDR1 and CDR2 are SGHVS and FQNEAQ. Trimming stripped 0 bases from V and 8 bases from J, with 7 bases between. This CDR3 is 12 amino acids long. The CDR3 spells CASSLAAGGYTF. CDR3 sequence (DNA): TGTGCCAGCAGCTTAGCTGCCGGGGGCTACACCTTC.

V usage is TRBV21-1 and J usage is TRBJ2-7; TRBD1, the D gene given by the table, was not confirmed from the DNA. TRBV21-1 is noted as a pseudogene. This CDR3 contains 14 residues. This CDR3 is CASSKGQGTYEQYF. DNA for the CDR3: TGTGCCAGCAGCAAGGGACAGGGGACCTACGAGCAGTACTTC.

The rearrangement links TRBV18 to TRBJ2-7; no reliable D call. There are 15 residues in the CDR3. Trimming removed 2 bases from V and 0 bases from J, with 11 bases in between. Per germline, CDR1 KGHSH and CDR2 LQKENI. Here the CDR3 reads CASSPGLSSSYEQYF. CDR3 DNA sequence: TGTGCCAGCTCACCAGGGCTGTCGAGCTCCTACGAGCAGTACTTC.

This chain uses TRBV4-1 with TRBJ2-4; no clear D. The CDR3 extends over 11 amino acids. Trimming took 0 bases from V and 6 from J, leaving 0 bases between them. CDR1 and CDR2 (germline): MGHRA, YSYEKL. The CDR3 is CASSQENIQYF. The CDR3 DNA follows: TGCGCCAGCAGCCAAGAAAACATTCAGTACTTC.

The chain joins TRBV5-1 to TRBJ2-2, with D hard to call. Trimming took 1 base from V and 9 from J, leaving 13 bases between them. The CDR3 spans 14 residues. Germline CDR1 SGHRS, CDR2 YFSETQ. This CDR3 reads CASSLFYGERELFF. DNA for the CDR3: TGCGCCAGCAGCTTGTTTTACGGCGAACGGGAGCTGTTTTTT.

The sample holds many counts of this clonotype. The chain uses TRBV19 and TRBJ2-1; D ambiguous. Germline V gives CDR1 LNHDA, CDR2 SQIVND (reference sequence). This CDR3 has 14 amino acids. The V gene lost 8 bases and the J gene lost 0 bases, with 11 bases spanning the gap. The CDR3 reads CASAWGRSYNEQFF. The CDR3 DNA follows: TGTGCCAGTGCATGGGGTCGCTCCTACAATGAGCAGTTCTTC.

This clonotype was counted at least ten times. CDR3 coding DNA: TGTGCCAGCAGTTACGGGGAGGCGTACACTGAAGCTTTCTTT. The encoded protein is CASSYGEAYTEAFF. This chain joins TRBV6-5 and TRBJ1-1; D ambiguous. This CDR3 region has 14 residues. V was clipped by 2 bases and J by 3 bases, with 10 bases between them. CDR1 and CDR2 from the germline V gene are MNHEY and SVGAGI.

This clonotype was detected only a few times. V and J are TRBV12-3 or TRBV12-4 and TRBJ2-3; possibly TRBD1 for D (5 bases). V lost 3 bases to trimming and J lost 6 bases, with 13 bases between them. The CDR3 extends over 14 amino acids. The CDR3 is CASSFHTGADTQYF. Written as DNA, the CDR3 is TGTGCCAGCAGTTTTCATACTGGGGCGGATACGCAGTATTTT.

Many counts were recorded for this clonotype. The rearrangement links TRBV12-3 or TRBV12-4 to TRBJ2-2; D remains unclear. The CDR3 runs 14 residues. Trimming took off 9 bases at V and 0 bases at J, with 11 bases between the two ends. The CDR3 DNA sequence: TGTGCCAGTGAGAGGTCCACGAACACCGGGGAGCTGTTTTTT. Translating it yields CASERSTNTGELFF.

V gene TRBV20-1 combines with J gene TRBJ2-3; maybe TRBD2 (5 bases). With 2 bases removed from V and 2 bases from J, the gap between germline ends came to 8 bases. Germline CDR1 is DFQATT and CDR2 is SNEGSKA (reference sequence). The CDR3 is 13 amino acids. CDR3 in DNA: TGCAGTGCTAGACACGGGGACACAGATACGCAGTATTTT. This sequence encodes CSARHGDTDTQYF.

V is TRBV11-3 and J is TRBJ2-3; D perhaps matches TRBD2 (5 bases). Trimming left V 5 bases short and J 0 bases short, with 12 bases between. The CDR3 is made up of 15 amino acids. CDR1 and CDR2 (germline): SGHNT, YENEEA. CDR3: CASSPSPGSTDTQYF. In nucleotides, the CDR3 is TGTGCCAGCAGCCCTAGCCCTGGTAGCACAGATACGCAGTATTTT.

The sample holds a few counts of this clonotype. V is TRBV6-2 or TRBV6-3 and J is TRBJ2-6; 11 bases align to TRBD1. The V gene end was trimmed by 2 bases and the J gene end by 2 bases; junction bases not matched to a gene: 2. The CDR3 loop spans 17 amino acids. Germline V lookup: CDR1 MNHEY, CDR2 SVGEGT. The CDR3 spells CASSYGTGGAGANVLTF. The CDR3 bases are TGTGCCAGCAGTTACGGGACAGGGGGAGCTGGGGCCAACGTCCTGACTTTC.

CDR3 nucleotide sequence: TGTGCCAGCAGTTACCGAAATGGGGAGACCCAGTACTTC. Its translation is CASSYRNGETQYF. This chain links TRBV6-5 with TRBJ2-5, with no clear D. This CDR3 has 13 residues. Trimming stripped 2 bases from V and 5 bases from J, with 9 bases between. Germline CDR1 MNHEY, CDR2 SVGAGI.

This clonotype was detected a few times. This chain uses TRBV29-1 with TRBJ1-2; D gene ambiguous. Germline assignment: CDR1 SQVTM and CDR2 ANQGSEA. The CDR3 is 12 residues long. Trimming took 2 bases from V and 2 from J, leaving 6 bases between them. CDR3 sequence (DNA): TGCAGCGTTGAACGCTCCAACTATGGCTACACCTTC. It yields the protein CSVERSNYGYTF.

With respect to this clonotype: A much bigger clone sits one base away, suggesting this may be a read error. DNA for the CDR3: TGCGCCAGCAGCCAAGAACCCCCCGTGGGCATAAACACCGGGGAGCTGTTTTTT. It is translated as CASSQEPPVGINTGELFF. The chain couples TRBV4-3 to TRBJ2-2; the D is unclear. The germline V gene has CDR1 LGHNA and CDR2 YSLEER. Trimming took off 0 bases at V and 2 bases at J, with 16 bases between the two ends. The CDR3 totals 18 residues.

This sequence joins TRBV19 and TRBJ1-1, with TRBD1 as a possible D gene (6 bases). This CDR3 spans 14 amino acids. V lost 4 bases and J lost 3, with 12 bases in between. Germline V gene data show CDR1 as LNHDA and CDR2 as SQIVND (reference sequence). CDR3: CASSTGARDTEAFF. The CDR3 nucleotides are TGTGCCAGTAGTACGGGGGCGCGCGACACTGAAGCTTTCTTT.

V is TRBV9 and J is TRBJ2-2; the D gene is possibly TRBD2 (5 bases). CDR3 length: 13 amino acids. Trimming removed 3 bases at V and 8 bases at J, with 11 bases between. Per the germline V gene, CDR1 is SGDLS and CDR2 is YYNGEE. The CDR3 coding sequence is TGTGCCAGCAGCGATAGCGTACGGGGGGAGCTGTTTTTT. This translates into CASSDSVRGELFF. Variable domain in full (rest from reference TRBV9 and TRBJ2-2): DSGVTQTPKHLITATGQRVTLRCSPRSGDLSVYWYQQSLDQGLQFLIQYYNGEERAKGNILERFSAQQFPDLHSELNLSSLELGDSALYFCASSDSVRGELFFGEGSRLTVL.

The chain carries TRBV11-2 and TRBJ1-6; D gene uncertain. The CDR3 is 18 residues long. V was pared by 1 base and J by 0 bases, with 13 bases between. Germline loops: CDR1 SGHAT, CDR2 FQNNGV. This chain's CDR3 is CASSLGESKGSYNSPLHF. The CDR3 region has the DNA TGTGCCAGCAGCTTAGGAGAGAGTAAAGGCTCCTATAATTCACCCCTCCACTTT.

The V gene is TRBV29-1, the J gene TRBJ2-1; possibly TRBD2 for D (6 bases). The germline V gene encodes CDR1 SQVTM and CDR2 ANQGSEA. V lost 4 bases to trimming and J lost 3 bases, with 16 bases between them. This CDR3 has 15 amino acids. The CDR3 region has the DNA TGCAGCGTTGTGGGAAACCGGGAGAACTACAATGAGCAGTTCTTC. It encodes CSVVGNRENYNEQFF.

The gene calls are TRBV2 and TRBJ1-2; no clear D. CDR1 is SNHLY and CDR2 is FYNNEI in the germline V gene. The length of the CDR3 is 14 residues. Trimming removed 2 bases at V and 4 bases at J, with 11 bases between. The CDR3 DNA reads TGTGCCAGCAGTGAAAATGGGATCCCCTATGGCTACACCTTC. Encoded protein: CASSENGIPYGYTF.

This clonotype was counted only a few times. The chain carries TRBV14 and TRBJ2-1; no definite D call. Germline-derived CDR1 and CDR2 are SGHDN and FVKESK. V shed 1 base and J shed 7 bases, with 8 bases lying between them. This CDR3 contains 13 residues. The CDR3 DNA sequence: TGTGCCAGCAGCCAAGTACGGGTGAATGAGCAGTTCTTC. Translating gives CASSQVRVNEQFF.

This sequence joins TRBV28 and TRBJ1-5; D possibly corresponds to TRBD1 (6 bases). Trimming cost V 4 bases and J 3 bases, with 10 bases left between them. In germline, CDR1 is MDHEN, CDR2 SYDVKM. This CDR3 comprises 14 residues. CDR3 in amino acids: CASSSGQINQPQHF. In DNA, the CDR3 is TGTGCCAGCAGTTCGGGACAAATCAATCAGCCCCAGCATTTT. Variable domain in full (rest from reference TRBV28 and TRBJ1-5): DVKVTQSSRYLVKRTGEKVFLECVQDMDHENMFWYRQDPGLGLRLIYFSYDVKMKEKGDIPEGYSVSREKKERFSLILESASTNQTSMYLCASSSGQINQPQHFGDGTRLSIL.

J is TRBJ2-2 and V is TRBV3-1; a weak D match, TRBD2 (5 bases). CDR3 length: 14 residues. The ends were cut back, 0 bases at V and 5 bases at J, with 7 bases in the middle. Germline V gene lookup returns CDR1 LGHDT and CDR2 YNNKEL (reference sequence). The chain's CDR3 is CASSQEGRTGELFF. DNA for the CDR3: TGTGCCAGCAGCCAAGAAGGGAGAACCGGGGAGCTGTTTTTT. Variable domain in full (rest from reference TRBV3-1 and TRBJ2-2): DTAVSQTPKYLVTQMGNDKSIKCEQNLGHDTMYWYKQDSKKFLKIMFSYNNKELIINETVPNRFSPKSPDKAHLNLHINSLELGDSAVYFCASSQEGRTGELFFGEGSRLTVL.

The chain is built from TRBV7-3 and TRBJ2-5; tentatively, D is TRBD2 (5 bases). CDR3 length equals 15 residues. Germline CDR1 reads SGHTA; CDR2 reads FQGTGA. Trimming cost V 1 base and J 2 bases, with 11 bases left between them. CDR3 residues: CASSLIAGPQETQYF. The CDR3 DNA follows: TGTGCCAGCAGCTTAATCGCGGGCCCACAAGAGACCCAGTACTTC.